The 15 T cell receptor beta chains given below trace back to one sample, sequenced in a study of response to subunit inactivated influenza vaccine. TCRdb re-called the RT-PCR reads with MiXCR, one entry per CDR3 protein. The sample has around 160,000 distinct CDR3 sequences; 11% are singletons. Source: non-naive T cells sorted from PBMCs, taken about 40 days after vaccination. These receptors were taken from a man aged 50-60 years who received an inactivated influenza vaccine.

V and J are TRBV9 and TRBJ2-1; D is possibly TRBD1 or TRBD2 (5 bases each). The V and J ends lost 0 bases and 5 bases respectively, with 9 bases between them. This CDR3 spans 14 amino acids. Germline loops: CDR1 SGDLS, CDR2 YYNGEE. CDR3: CASSVGGGDNEQFF. CDR3 DNA: TGTGCCAGCAGCGTAGGTGGGGGAGACAATGAGCAGTTCTTC.

This chain uses TRBV11-1 with TRBJ2-1; TRBD2 matches at 10 bases. Germline CDR1 SGHAT, CDR2 FQDESV (reference sequence). Trimming removed 4 bases from V and 3 bases from J; junction bases left unmatched: 12. This CDR3 contains 18 residues. The CDR3 reads CASSSTKRGGRGYNEQFF. CDR3 nucleotides: TGTGCCAGCAGCTCCACTAAGCGGGGGGGCCGTGGCTACAATGAGCAGTTCTTC.

This clonotype was observed many times. This chain uses TRBV5-1 with TRBJ2-1; the match to TRBD1 covers 10 bases. The CDR3 is made up of 15 amino acids. The germline gives CDR1 SGHRS, CDR2 YFSETQ. The V segment lost 1 base and the J segment 9 bases; nucleotides outside the gene matches: 7. The CDR3 DNA reads as TGCGCCAGCAGCTTGTTTGGGACAGGGGATAGTGAGCAGTTCTTC. This gives the protein CASSLFGTGDSEQFF.

This clonotype was seen more than once but under ten times. V usage is TRBV5-1 and J usage is TRBJ2-3; 7 bases match TRBD1. Germline V lookup: CDR1 SGHRS, CDR2 YFSETQ. The CDR3 is 15 residues long. V trimming: 5 bases; J trimming: 7 bases; junction bases outside the gene matches: 13. CDR3 nucleotide sequence: TGCGCCAGCAGTAAGACAGGGTCTCTCGGTTATACGCAGTATTTT. Its translation: CASSKTGSLGYTQYF.

The chain uses TRBV9 and TRBJ2-2; either TRBD1 or TRBD2 may fit D (5 bases each). The CDR3 length is 16 residues. CDR1 is SGDLS, CDR2 YYNGEE, per germline. The V and J ends lost 0 bases and 1 base respectively, with 10 bases between them. CDR3 DNA sequence: TGTGCCAGCAGCGTAGGTGGGGGATTGAACACCGGGGAGCTGTTTTTT. It translates to CASSVGGGLNTGELFF.

Ten or more counts support this clonotype. The chain links TRBV5-1 to TRBJ2-6; D remains ambiguous. V shed 9 bases and J shed 0 bases, with 10 bases lying between them. Germline assignment: CDR1 SGHRS and CDR2 YFSETQ. This CDR3 spans 14 amino acids. The CDR3 sequence is CATKWGSGANVLTF. The CDR3 DNA is TGCGCCACAAAGTGGGGCTCTGGGGCCAACGTCCTGACTTTC.

This chain joins TRBV7-9 and TRBJ1-1, with a weak D call TRBD1 (5 bases). Deletions cut 5 bases from V and 4 bases from J, with 14 bases between. This CDR3 has 14 amino acids. CDR1 is SEHNR and CDR2 is FQNEAQ in the germline V gene (reference sequence). Here the CDR3 DNA reads TGTGCCAGCAGCCCTCAGGCGGGGACCACTGAAGCTTTCTTT. Encoded protein: CASSPQAGTTEAFF.

This clonotype was seen many times. The genes are TRBV15 and TRBJ2-7; D may be TRBD2 (6 bases). The germline CDR1 and CDR2 sequences are LNHNV and YYDKDF (reference sequence). Trimming took 0 bases from V and 4 from J, leaving 13 bases between them. CDR3 length: 15 residues. DNA of the CDR3: TGTGCCACCAGCAGAGATTATACGGGAGTTTACGAGCAGTACTTC. The encoded protein is CATSRDYTGVYEQYF. Full variable domain (missing parts from reference TRBV15 and TRBJ2-7): DAMVIQNPRYQVTQFGKPVTLSCSQTLNHNVMYWYQQKSSQAPKLLFHYYDKDFNNEADTPDNFQSRRPNTSFCFLDIRSPGLGDTAMYLCATSRDYTGVYEQYFGPGTRLTVT.

The gene calls are TRBV6-1 and TRBJ1-3, with a possible D match to TRBD1 (5 bases). Per germline, CDR1 MNHNS and CDR2 SASEGT. V lost 4 bases and J 0 bases, leaving 10 bases between the germline ends. This CDR3 contains 15 residues. The CDR3 spells CASSGQRNSGNTIYF. CDR3 bases: TGTGCCAGCAGTGGACAGCGGAACTCTGGAAACACCATATATTTT.

This clonotype has a count of ten or more. V usage is TRBV5-3 and J usage is TRBJ1-2; D possibly corresponds to TRBD1 (6 bases). TRBV5-3 is identified as an open reading frame with a role that is uncertain. The CDR3 has 18 residues. Deletions cut 8 bases from V and 0 bases from J, with 26 bases between. CDR3 DNA sequence: TGTGCCAGTACGCCGAGAAGATACAGGGAAGCTCCTAACTATGGCTACACCTTC. Translating gives CASTPRRYREAPNYGYTF.

Many counts were recorded for this clonotype. The gene calls are TRBV10-3 and TRBJ1-5, with D possibly being TRBD1 (5 bases). Trimming pared 10 bases from V and 3 bases from J, leaving 16 bases between. CDR1 is ENHRY and CDR2 is SYGVKD in the germline V gene. This CDR3 is 14 amino acids long. CDR3 sequence: CATSDTGANQPQHF. As DNA, the CDR3 is TGTGCCACATCCGATACAGGAGCCAATCAGCCCCAGCATTTT.

The chain has TRBV5-1 and TRBJ2-1; D not certain. This CDR3 is 16 amino acids long. Trimming pared 1 base from V and 0 bases from J, leaving 11 bases between. Germline V gives CDR1 SGHRS, CDR2 YFSETQ. CDR3 protein: CASSLSGSSSYNEQFF. The CDR3 DNA reads as TGCGCCAGCAGCTTGTCTGGGTCGAGCTCCTACAATGAGCAGTTCTTC.

The V call is TRBV7-8, the J call TRBJ1-3; 11 positions agree with TRBD1. V dropped 5 bases and J dropped 2; count of bases not matched to a gene: 11. Germline lookup yields CDR1 SGHVS and CDR2 FQNEAQ. This CDR3 is 18 amino acids long. For the CDR3, the DNA is TGTGCCAGCAGCAAAAGGCCGACGGGACAGGGGGCTGGAAACACCATATATTTT. Protein product: CASSKRPTGQGAGNTIYF.

V usage is TRBV7-2 and J usage is TRBJ1-2; 9 bases map to TRBD1. The CDR3 covers 15 residues. The germline V gene has CDR1 SGHTA and CDR2 FQGNSA. The ends lost 5 bases at V and 4 bases at J; junction bases unmatched: 8. CDR3 in amino acids: CASSPRDRVSYGYTF. Written as DNA, the CDR3 is TGTGCCAGCAGCCCAAGGGACAGGGTTAGCTATGGCTACACCTTC.

The table lists this clonotype with a few counts. The chain uses TRBV12-3 or TRBV12-4 and TRBJ2-7, with D tentatively TRBD2 (7 bases). V was clipped by 2 bases and J by 4 bases, with 15 bases between them. The CDR3 length is 15 residues. This chain's CDR3 is CASSLIQGGGYEQYF. DNA of the CDR3: TGTGCCAGCAGTTTAATCCAGGGAGGGGGATACGAGCAGTACTTC.